These 4 T cell receptor beta chains were all obtained from the same sample, sequenced in a study of molecular identifiers for immune sequencing clone quantification. One entry per CDR3 protein results from TCRdb running MiXCR on the PCR reads. The table records around 480,000 distinct CDR3 sequences, roughly 23% of them present only once. The sample was naive CD8+ T cells from blood, with Jurkat cell RNA spiked in. The subset was: FACS-sorted CD8+CD4-CCR7+CD45RA+ naive T cells. The receptors were sampled from a human donor in good health. Some libraries in this study had Jurkat cell RNA spiked in.

This clonotype was counted at least ten times. The V gene is TRBV6-1, the J gene TRBJ1-1; D is unresolved. Germline-derived CDR1 and CDR2 are MNHNS and SASEGT. Trimming removed 8 bases at V and 4 bases at J, with 8 bases between. The CDR3 length is 11 residues. CDR3 amino acids: CASVSSTEAFF. CDR3 DNA: TGTGCCAGCGTGTCCAGCACTGAAGCTTTCTTT.

V and J are TRBV29-1 and TRBJ1-2, with unresolved D. With 0 bases removed from V and 4 bases from J, the gap between germline ends came to 9 bases. This CDR3 is 13 amino acids long. Germline lookup yields CDR1 SQVTM and CDR2 ANQGSEA. The CDR3 loop is CSVEDSGVYGYTF. The CDR3 region has the DNA TGCAGCGTTGAAGATTCCGGAGTCTATGGCTACACCTTC.

This clonotype was picked up many times. In DNA, the CDR3 is TGTGCCAGCAGTCCCGAGATACTGACTAATGAAAAACTGTTTTTT. As protein: CASSPEILTNEKLFF. The V call is TRBV6-6, the J call TRBJ1-4; D ambiguous. This CDR3 contains 15 residues. V was shortened by 5 bases and J by 2 bases, with 12 bases between the two germline ends. The V gene's germline CDR1 is MNHNY and CDR2 SVGAGI (reference sequence).

This clonotype has a handful of counts. The V and J genes are TRBV19 and TRBJ1-1; the D gene is possibly TRBD1 (5 bases). This CDR3 has 14 amino acids. The V and J ends lost 3 bases and 3 bases respectively, with 11 bases between them. Germline V gives CDR1 LNHDA, CDR2 SQIVND (reference sequence). The CDR3 here is CASSMGGLDTEAFF. The CDR3 DNA is TGTGCCAGTAGTATGGGGGGGTTGGACACTGAAGCTTTCTTT.